Below, 15 T cell receptor beta chains from the same sample are listed, as sequenced in a study of blood T cells in healthy people across ages. It was with a sample-barcoded 5' primer and a J-beta primer mix that a second PCR of roughly 6 to 12 cycles was run. TCRdb called the 5' RACE reads again in MiXCR, with one record for every CDR3 protein. The sample includes about 720,000 distinct CDR3 sequences, 20% to 25% of them seen just once. Another study also made use of these data, one on T cells of mothers and their children.

Material: blood. Receptors were obtained from a boy aged 5-17 years in good health.

Of note for this clonotype: At one of its ends the junction is not consistent with the germline gene, which may arise from a read error. The rearrangement joins TRBV29-1 to TRBJ2-2; 7 bases map to TRBD2. The CDR3 sequence is 17 residues long. Germline CDR1 SQVTM, CDR2 ANQGSEA. The CDR3 loop reads CSVEEDLGAAGPGELFF. In DNA form, the CDR3 reads TGCAGCGTGGAAGAGGATCTCGGGGCAGCGGGGCCCGGGGAGCTGTTTTTT.

This clonotype was picked up a small number of times. The chain carries TRBV7-2 and TRBJ2-7; D remains unclear. This CDR3 has 17 residues. The V end was cut by 5 bases, the J end by 0 bases, with 20 bases between. Looked up from germline, CDR1 is SGHTA and CDR2 is FQGNSA. CDR3 sequence (DNA): TGTGCCAGCAGCCTTGATGGGGTACGCTCGACCTCCTACGAGCAGTACTTC. Amino acids: CASSLDGVRSTSYEQYF.

The chain combines TRBV28 with TRBJ2-7; 8 positions agree with TRBD1. Looked up from germline, CDR1 is MDHEN and CDR2 is SYDVKM. This CDR3 comprises 15 residues. The V segment lost 9 bases and the J segment 7 bases; nucleotides outside the gene matches: 17. The CDR3 here is CASGRGAGGPHEQYF. The CDR3 DNA is TGTGCCAGTGGCAGGGGGGCAGGGGGCCCTCATGAGCAGTACTTC.

This chain's CDR3 is CASSPNLAGTGNEQFF. The CDR3 region has the DNA TGTGCCAGCTCGCCCAATCTAGCGGGAACCGGAAATGAGCAGTTCTTC. V is TRBV18 and J is TRBJ2-1; 9 bases align to TRBD2. The germline V gene has CDR1 KGHSH and CDR2 LQKENI. Losses at the gene ends were 6 bases for V and 7 bases for J; bases not matched to a gene: 13. This CDR3 is built from 16 residues.

The V and J genes are TRBV24-1 and TRBJ1-5; D call uncertain. This CDR3 is built from 12 residues. Germline V gene data show CDR1 as KGHDR and CDR2 as SFDVKD. Trimming took off 1 base at V and 4 bases at J, with 1 base between the two ends. DNA for the CDR3: TGTGCCACCAGTGATTTAAATCAGCCCCAGCATTTT. The encoded protein is CATSDLNQPQHF.

The V call is TRBV15, the J call TRBJ2-7, with D possibly TRBD2 on 5 matching bases. Trimming left V 0 bases short and J 9 bases short, with 12 bases between. Germline V gene sequence: CDR1 LNHNV, CDR2 YYDKDF (reference sequence). The CDR3 runs to 13 residues. Here the CDR3 DNA reads TGTGCCACCAGCAGAGATCGGTTACTAGGGCAGTACTTC. Residues: CATSRDRLLGQYF.

The chain links TRBV20-1 to TRBJ2-7, with D possibly TRBD2 on 5 matching bases. V shed 0 bases and J shed 3 bases, with 30 bases lying between them. Per the germline V gene, CDR1 is DFQATT and CDR2 is SNEGSKA (reference sequence). The CDR3 loop spans 20 amino acids. The CDR3 nucleotides read TGCAGTGCTAGAGATCAAACTTCGACCTCGACGGGAATACTTAACTACGAGCAGTACTTC. Protein: CSARDQTSTSTGILNYEQYF.

CDR3 nucleotide sequence: TGCAGCGTTTGGTCGCGGTATACAGATACGCAGTATTTT. This codes for CSVWSRYTDTQYF. This rearrangement joins TRBV29-1 to TRBJ2-3; D ambiguous. Deletions cut 5 bases from V and 3 bases from J, with 12 bases between. The CDR3 covers 13 residues. Per germline, CDR1 SQVTM and CDR2 ANQGSEA.

This clonotype was found a few times. This chain links TRBV29-1 with TRBJ2-1, with D perhaps assigned TRBD1 or TRBD2 (5 bases each). V dropped 3 bases and J dropped 7 bases, with 13 bases sitting between them. This CDR3 spans 13 amino acids. CDR1 is SQVTM and CDR2 is ANQGSEA in the germline V gene. CDR3 nucleotides: TGCAGCGTTGACCCGGGACGGGAAAATGAGCAGTTCTTC. It translates to CSVDPGRENEQFF.

V is TRBV29-1 and J is TRBJ1-6, with 8 bases identical to TRBD1. The V and J ends lost 4 bases and 5 bases, in that order; junction bases with no gene match: 4. CDR1 is SQVTM and CDR2 is ANQGSEA in the germline V gene. CDR3 length: 14 residues. The CDR3 loop reads CSVAQGANNSPLHF. The CDR3 nucleotides are TGCAGCGTTGCCCAGGGGGCGAATAATTCACCCCTCCACTTT.

In this sample, this clonotype turned up a few times. The junction does not match germline at one end; this may be a read error. The chain has TRBV20-1 and TRBJ2-7, with 8 nucleotides matching TRBD1. The CDR3 contains 16 residues. Germline V gene sequence: CDR1 DFQATT, CDR2 SNEGSKA (reference sequence). The CDR3 is CSARAPGQGPGYEQYF. The CDR3 coding sequence is TGCAGTGCCAGAGCCCCCGGACAGGGTCCAGGATACGAGCAGTACTTC.

In its sample, this clonotype was seen a few times. V gene TRBV29-1 combines with J gene TRBJ2-7; no firm D call. The germline V gene has CDR1 SQVTM and CDR2 ANQGSEA. V was clipped by 0 bases and J by 6 bases, with 15 bases between them. CDR3 length equals 14 residues. The DNA for the CDR3 is TGCAGCGTTGAAGACGGTGCGCAGGTCGGCGAGCAGTACTTC. It encodes CSVEDGAQVGEQYF.

This clonotype showed up just a few times. This chain connects TRBV28 to TRBJ1-2, with 7 bases fitting TRBD1. CDR1 and CDR2 from the germline V gene are MDHEN and SYDVKM. Trimming at V came to 8 bases and at J to 8 bases, leaving 11 bases not matched to a gene. This CDR3 contains 13 residues. The DNA for the CDR3 is TGTGCCAGCTACCCAGGACAGGCGGGAGGCTACACCTTC. As protein: CASYPGQAGGYTF.

This clonotype has a handful of counts. The chain has TRBV28 and TRBJ2-7; tentatively, D is TRBD2 (6 bases). The CDR3 length is 17 residues. Trimming stripped 6 bases from V and 3 bases from J, with 24 bases between. From germline, CDR1 is MDHEN and CDR2 SYDVKM. The CDR3 is CASSLAPRLEWRYEQYF. The CDR3 DNA follows: TGTGCCAGCAGCTTAGCGCCTCGACTAGAATGGCGCTACGAGCAGTACTTC.

CDR3 nucleotides: TGTGCCAGCAGTGAAGACGTTTTGGAGACCCAGTACTTC. This sequence encodes CASSEDVLETQYF. This chain joins TRBV2 and TRBJ2-5; D remains unclear. The V end was cut by 1 base, the J end by 5 bases, with 8 bases between. The CDR3 totals 13 residues. Looked up from germline, CDR1 is SNHLY and CDR2 is FYNNEI.